This T cell receptor (beta chain) was observed in a study of human T cells and chemical hapten exposure. A single record per CDR3 protein comes from TCRdb applying MiXCR to the RACE reads. The profile shows 35,000 to 50,000 distinct CDR3 sequences, around 8.9% of them singletons. Time point in this sample: patch test 2, 6 weeks after DPC sensitization. Noted treatment: therapeutic diphenylcyclopropenone sensitization with weekly scalp DPC. The CDR3 is 13 amino acids. V shed 6 bases and J shed 0 bases, with 9 bases lying between them. Germline V gene lookup returns CDR1 SGDLS and CDR2 YYNGEE. The chain uses TRBV9 and TRBJ2-5; D gene uncertain. The sequence derives from a woman between 35 and 50 years old with alopecia areata. Some clones in this sample may be carry-over from other donors' samples. The sequenced sample was whole blood, obtained in connection with sensitization to the hapten diphenylcyclopropenone (DPC). CDR3 nucleotide sequence: TGTGCCAGCACTGGGGTGAACCAAGAGACCCAGTACTTC. Its translation is CASTGVNQETQYF.